One T cell receptor (beta chain) is described in this entry. This receptor's antigen is unknown. Per-nucleotide qualities are absent, and no much larger clonotype sits a single base away. This specimen belongs to a study of cytomegalovirus exposure and HLA in healthy donors (dated by TCRdb to 2015 to 2018). Notes on the research overall: An earlier analysis of 587 of the donors reported over 250 Gb of sequence data and 95 million to 130 million unique TCR beta sequences obtained from around 190 million T cells. Roughly 310 gigabases of sequencing data and 70 million to 100 million unique TCR sequences were included in an early release covering under 650 HLA-typed donors. Of the roughly 400 genotyped donors, about 80% fell in the genetic ancestry cluster associated with self-reported Caucasian donors. The aim of the study was to test whether cataloging public T cell receptors could identify signatures of past pathogen exposure. The T cell repertoires of several hundred subjects were profiled by immunosequencing and related to cytomegalovirus serostatus. Along with the 666-subject first cohort, a separate validation cohort of some 130 different subjects was used. High-throughput TCR immunosequencing, statistical association of individual TCRs with disease status, and machine learning were combined to predict cytomegalovirus infection status. A later analysis re-examined previously published TCR beta repertoires from more than 600 donors and added high-resolution HLA genotyping to investigate patterns of TCR occurrence. The later analysis used no new phenotypic data to find candidate immune exposures, relying instead on TCR beta sequences and their occurrence across donors. In an earlier analysis of more than 550 of the donors, high-throughput TCR beta sequencing was used to judge whether each TCR beta V gene segment behaved as functional or pseudogenic. Alongside the repertoire data, information on donor age, sex, ethnicity and CMV serostatus was compiled. A later genetic analysis used genome-wide SNP genotypes for about 60% of the 666 donors, treating that subset as a discovery cohort. All discovery cohort repertoires had been generated on a single sequencing platform. HLA typing included class I and class II loci at four-digit resolution. Typing coverage differed by locus: A, B, C, DRB1 and DQB1 were typed in roughly 629-630 donors, DQA1 in 500 to 550, DPA1 in approximately 610, and DPB1 in around 490. Four to six DR-DQ haplotypes were handled as single units for association and clustering, since linkage in the cohort was strong. Among about 400 genotyped donors of the cohort, an average of roughly 230,000 unique TCR beta nucleotide sequences was sequenced per donor, of which 15% to 20% were non-productive. What the authors observed across the whole study: Specific HLA alleles were associated with over 15,000 TCR beta sequences at a false discovery rate of 0.05 in a later analysis. In the study, 150 to 200 TCR beta chains were listed as associated with cytomegalovirus. A cluster of highly shared sequence variants was judged likely to represent a technical artifact of the sequencing pipeline. A later analysis reported that several top co-occurrence clusters appeared linked to parvovirus B19, influenza, CMV and Epstein-Barr virus. A further reported finding was that TCR beta sequences accurately predicted the HLA-A and HLA-B alleles for most subjects in the first cohort. A later analysis found that HLA-associated TCR beta chains were more clonally expanded and had lower generation probabilities than equally common non-associated chains. Because HLA typing was missing for some donors at each locus, association tests included only the typed subset. A later analysis found that most CMV-associated TCR beta chains appeared HLA-restricted, with HLA associations seemingly driven largely by CMV exposure. Because the 87-base-pair reads could not distinguish some IMGT-functional V segments, including TRBV6-2 and TRBV6-3, those segments were excluded. In a later analysis, TCR association rates were found to vary across HLA loci, with the most associated TCRs seen for DRB1 alleles and the fewest for HLA-C alleles. According to the authors, the approach could potentially be generalized to other disease states and immunological phenotypes. In a later genetic analysis, fewer N-insertions in productive TCRs were reported among donors in an Asian-associated ancestry cluster than the roughly 700-donor mean. In vitro tests confirmed that a few of the cytomegalovirus-associated TCR beta chains recognize cytomegalovirus antigens. In a later genetic analysis, a missense DCLRE1C variant was associated with V-gene and J-gene trimming of TCR beta chains, and the association was replicated in an independent cohort. CMV serostatus was the only immune exposure information available for the cohort. Broadly in line with IMGT annotations, most TCR beta V segments showed up in productive rearrangements about 87% or about 30% of the time in an earlier analysis of 587 of the donors. Because counts were too low, seventeen rarely observed V segments, including chromosome 9 orphons, were left out of the earlier analysis of about 620 of the donors. Roughly uniform sequencing depth across donors was assumed in presence/absence analyses, although this assumption may not hold. Correlated functional status among segregating V segments might be attributable to linkage disequilibrium, but an unknown experimental factor could not be ruled out. The classifier was reported to diagnose cytomegalovirus status with high specificity and sensitivity in both the original and validation cohorts. This cohort had only TCR beta chains sequenced, and the lack of alpha or paired-chain data limited which features could be detected. Assigning TCR associations to individual alleles was difficult when HLA alleles, especially DR and DQ, strongly co-occurred. While some public TCRs were present in many individuals, most TCR sequences turned up only very rarely across donors.

The cohort comprised fewer than 700 healthy bone marrow donors. At the time of sampling, all cohort members were nominally healthy, though unrecorded immune exposures were likely present. The donor tested CMV seropositive, placing the donor among the approximately 290 seropositive members of the cohort. A peripheral blood sample was collected from each donor, and TCR beta sequencing was performed on peripheral blood mononuclear cells. The Qiagen DNeasy Blood Extraction Kit was used to extract genomic DNA from the blood cell samples. The CDR3 has 12 amino acids, counting the end cysteine and phenylalanine. Solely the CDR3 DNA is kept, with 36 bases framed from the first base. Sequences ENHRY (CDR1) and SYGVKD (CDR2) are obtained from the germline V gene. The trim is 8 bases for V and 2 bases for J, with a gap of 9 bases between the germline ends. The library was produced with the immunoSEQ multiplex PCR assay. For the multiplex PCR, a mixture combining 60 forward primers for TCR Vbeta segments and 13 reverse primers for TCR Jbeta segments was used. The CDR3 region of rearranged TCR beta genes was amplified from genomic DNA by a multiplex PCR assay. The amplified TCR beta libraries were sequenced on the Illumina HiSeq System as 87-base-pair reads. As for how the authors treated the data: Across the roughly 640 repertoires, a later analysis counted some 81 million unique TCR beta chains, 9 million to 14 million of which were shared by at least two donors. Raw reads were error-corrected and collapsed into unique sequences with a nearest-neighbor algorithm that merged closely related sequences to remove PCR and sequencing errors. V, D and J gene segments were assigned by aligning CDR3 sequences to IMGT reference sequences. Each retained sequence needed at least a six-nucleotide match to both a V gene segment and a J gene segment. Rearrangements were called productive when the CDR3 lacked stop codons and stayed in frame with V and J; all others were non-productive. CDR3 was defined by IMGT convention, running from the second conserved V-encoded cysteine to the conserved J-encoded phenylalanine. The earlier analysis of 587 of the donors excluded sequences that lacked an unambiguous match to a single V gene segment. An earlier analysis of fewer than 650 of the donors classified V segments as functional when productive rearrangements were above 56.7% and as segregating when the standard deviation between donors was above 5%. A statistical classification framework was built for diagnosing cytomegalovirus status from the catalog of TCR beta chain sequences. In a later analysis, V and J genes were assigned by comparing TCR nucleotide sequences against IMGT/GENE-DB human TR gene sequences. The TCRdist pipeline was used in a later analysis to assign CDR3 sequences and most-parsimonious VDJ recombination scenarios. A later analysis defined each TCR beta chain by its CDR3 amino acid sequence plus V-gene family, and excluded reads lacking a unique V-gene family. A later analysis removed 592 highly shared, low-generation-probability nucleotide sequences to deal with suspected cross-contamination and a sequencing artifact. For each public chain, a later analysis derived a clonal expansion index from normalized ranks of inferred template counts within each repertoire. Generation probabilities in a later analysis came from a VDJ recombination model fitted to out-of-frame rearrangements, and those results were checked against IGoR. A later analysis scored TCR-TCR, TCR-HLA and TCR-CMV co-occurrence with hypergeometric tests, applying a repertoire-size bias correction to TCR pairs. In a later analysis, false discovery rates were estimated by permuting HLA or CMV assignments 20 times. In a later analysis, co-occurring TCRs were grouped using DBSCAN, and TCRdist sequence similarity was added for clustering within HLA-allele-positive subsets. For co-occurrence clustering, repertoires with fewer than 30,000 or more than 120,000 public chains were excluded, along with about five repertoires with anomalous nucleotide sharing. TCRdb obtained this table from immuneACCESS and retained in-frame rearrangements with V and J assigned. These tables miss some clones; where compared with another copy, unresolved V genes account for less than half of the shortfall, and the remainder is unexplained. V, J and clone size derive from that table, while D and trimming were established from the DNA sequence. This sample has roughly 120,000 clones in its table, and approximately 68% of those were observed once. 1.6% of the sample goes to the ten largest clones.

This receptor was taken from a man aged 25-45 years in good health and CMV-seropositive. Recombination linked TRBV10-3 to TRBJ1-2, with a tentative D gene TRBD1 over 5 matching bases. The sequenced material came from PBMCs. This receptor carries the CDR3 CAIGTPNYGYTF. The nucleotides are TGTGCCATCGGGACTCCGAACTATGGCTACACCTTC.